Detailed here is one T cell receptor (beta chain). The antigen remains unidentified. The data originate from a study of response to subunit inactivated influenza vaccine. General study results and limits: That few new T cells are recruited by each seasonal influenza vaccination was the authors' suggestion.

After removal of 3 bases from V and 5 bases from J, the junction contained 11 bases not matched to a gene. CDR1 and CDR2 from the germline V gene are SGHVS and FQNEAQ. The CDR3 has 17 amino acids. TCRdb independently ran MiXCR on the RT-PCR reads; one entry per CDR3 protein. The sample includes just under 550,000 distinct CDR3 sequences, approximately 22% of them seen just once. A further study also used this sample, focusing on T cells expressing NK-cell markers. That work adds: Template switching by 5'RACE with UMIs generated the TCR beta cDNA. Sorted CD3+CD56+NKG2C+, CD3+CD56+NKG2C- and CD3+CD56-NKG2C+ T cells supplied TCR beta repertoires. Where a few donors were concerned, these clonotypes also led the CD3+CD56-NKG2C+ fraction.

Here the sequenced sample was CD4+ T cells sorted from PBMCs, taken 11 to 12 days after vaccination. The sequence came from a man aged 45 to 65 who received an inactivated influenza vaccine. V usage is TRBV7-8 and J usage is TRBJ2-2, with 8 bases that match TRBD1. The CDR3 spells CASSFPGGEGGTGELFF. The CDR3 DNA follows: TGTGCCAGCAGCTTTCCAGGGGGCGAGGGAGGTACCGGGGAGCTGTTTTTT.